A selection of T cell receptor beta chains follows, all from one sample in a study of shared clonotypes between healthy human individuals. Some clones are missing from TCRdb's copy, which holds only in-frame ones; the method was immunoSEQ multiplex PCR. This sample has about 2.3 million clones, with 85% to 95% found just once. The specimen sequenced was naive CD4+ T cells from PBMCs. All receptors come from a man younger than 30 in good health. Some clones in this sample may be carry-over from other donors' samples. The CDR3 runs from the conserved cysteine through the conserved F or W. A D gene is named only where the DNA matches it firmly. The size field is filled for only some rows; it gives once, few, many or a size class.

>-|-|17|TRBJ1-2|TRBV6-1
CASRERTAREPNYGYTF
TGTGCCAGCAGAGAACGGACAGCCAGAGAGCCAAACTATGGCTACACCTTC
>-|-|15|TRBJ1-1|TRBV28
CASTYPGTPNTEAFF
TGTGCCAGTACGTACCCCGGGACACCTAACACTGAAGCTTTCTTT
>-|-|13|TRBJ2-1|TRBV7-8
CASLGLSYNEQFF
TGTGCCAGCTTGGGACTTTCCTACAATGAGCAGTTCTTC
>once|-|13|TRBJ2-2|TRBV5-6
CASSFPVSGELFF
TGTGCCAGCAGCTTCCCGGTCTCCGGGGAGCTGTTTTTT
>-|-|14|TRBJ2-1|TRBV7-2
CASSLRSLYNEQFF
TGTGCCAGCAGCTTAAGGTCGCTCTACAATGAGCAGTTCTTC
>-|-|13|TRBJ2-3|TRBV9
CASSAALKNTQYF
TGTGCCAGCAGCGCTGCCCTCAAGAATACGCAGTATTTT
>-|TRBD1|11|TRBJ1-2|TRBV28
CASSTGVGYTF
TGTGCCAGCTCCACAGGGGTGGGCTACACCTTC
>-|TRBD2|14|TRBJ2-3|TRBV2
CASSGAGATDTQYF
TGTGCCAGCAGTGGAGCGGGGGCCACAGATACGCAGTATTTT
>-|-|15|TRBJ2-7|TRBV28
CASSLSTQAPYEQYF
TGTGCCAGCAGTTTATCGACCCAGGCCCCCTACGAGCAGTACTTC
>-|-|15|TRBJ1-6|TRBV27
CASSRQTPYNSPLHF
TGTGCCAGCAGCCGACAGACCCCCTATAATTCACCCCTCCACTTT
>-|-|19|TRBJ2-5|TRBV5-4
CASSLVSAGLGQVGETQYF
TGTGCCAGCAGCTTGGTCTCAGCCGGGCTAGGTCAGGTCGGAGAGACCCAGTACTTC
>once|-|13|TRBJ2-1|TRBV18
CASSDSSYNEQFF
TGTGCCAGCTCAGATAGCTCCTACAATGAGCAGTTCTTC
>few|TRBD1|13|TRBJ2-5|TRBV29-1
CSADRGLMETQYF
TGCAGCGCAGACAGGGGTCTAATGGAGACCCAGTACTTC
>-|-|12|TRBJ2-5|TRBV9
CASSVDRETQYF
TGTGCCAGCAGCGTAGACAGGGAGACCCAGTACTTC
>once|-|13|TRBJ1-2|TRBV4-1
CASSQGDRVGYTF
TGCGCCAGCAGCCAAGGTGACCGAGTCGGCTACACCTTC
>-|TRBD1|14|TRBJ1-4|TRBV6-5
CASSLDRVGEKLFF
TGTGCCAGCAGTTTAGACAGGGTTGGCGAAAAACTGTTTTTT
>-|TRBD1|13|TRBJ1-2|TRBV10-2
CASTLDREGGYTF
TGCGCCAGCACCCTGGACAGGGAGGGTGGCTACACCTTC
>once|-|11|TRBJ1-3|TRBV6-5
CASRQGNTIYF
TGTGCCAGCAGACAGGGTAACACCATATATTTT
>-|-|15|TRBJ2-5|TRBV6-6
CASSIAGARRETQYF
TGTGCCAGCAGTATCGCCGGAGCGCGAAGAGAGACCCAGTACTTC
>once|-|15|TRBJ1-3|TRBV7-2
CASSTRTYSGNTIYF
TGTGCCAGCAGCACTAGGACTTACTCTGGAAACACCATATATTTT
>-|-|12|TRBJ2-1|TRBV7-3
CASSFPGNEQFF
TGTGCCAGCAGCTTCCCAGGGAATGAGCAGTTCTTC
>-|-|17|TRBJ2-5|TRBV7-9
CASSSAGRRPPQETQYF
TGTGCCAGCAGCTCGGCGGGGAGACGGCCACCCCAAGAGACCCAGTACTTC
>-|-|16|TRBJ2-1|TRBV29-1
CSVERFGRRDYNEQFF
TGCAGCGTTGAACGGTTCGGCAGGCGAGACTACAATGAGCAGTTCTTC
>-|TRBD1|15|TRBJ2-7|TRBV25-1
CASSEPGTGSLEQYF
TGTGCCAGCAGTGAACCCGGGACAGGGTCCCTCGAGCAGTACTTC
>once|-|14|TRBJ2-3|TRBV29-1
CSVDKVQLSDTQYF
TGCAGCGTAGACAAGGTTCAGCTTTCAGATACGCAGTATTTT
>-|-|13|TRBJ2-7|TRBV7-2
CASSPGLNYEQYF
TGTGCCAGCAGCCCCGGACTAAACTACGAGCAGTACTTC
>-|TRBD2|17|TRBJ2-5|TRBV5-6
CASSLLLAGGSTETQYF
TGTGCCAGCAGCTTGTTACTAGCGGGAGGGTCTACGGAGACCCAGTACTTC
>-|-|11|TRBJ2-2|TRBV27
CASRGAGELFF
TGTGCCAGCCGAGGGGCCGGGGAGCTGTTTTTT
>-|-|13|TRBJ1-2|TRBV6-1
CASTLWWGYGYTF
TGTGCCAGCACCCTGTGGTGGGGCTATGGCTACACCTTC
>once|-|16|TRBJ2-7|TRBV21-1
CASSKADSSGAYEQYF
TGTGCCAGCAGCAAAGCGGACTCAAGCGGGGCCTACGAGCAGTACTTC
>-|TRBD1|14|TRBJ1-5|TRBV5-5
CASSPDRGGQPQHF
TGTGCCAGCAGCCCCGACAGGGGAGGTCAGCCCCAGCATTTT
>-|-|12|TRBJ1-6|TRBV2
CASTGSDSPLHF
TGTGCTTCAACAGGGAGTGATTCACCCCTCCACTTT
>-|-|14|TRBJ2-7|TRBV6-1
CASLAFRGEWEQYF
TGTGCCAGTTTGGCCTTTAGGGGTGAATGGGAGCAGTACTTC
>-|-|14|TRBJ2-7|TRBV28
CASSTSGLHYEQYF
TGTGCCAGCAGTACCAGCGGGCTCCACTACGAGCAGTACTTC
>-|-|15|TRBJ2-1|TRBV5-1
CASSLDGSSYNEQFF
TGCGCCAGCAGCTTAGATGGGAGCTCCTACAATGAGCAGTTCTTC
>-|-|14|TRBJ1-1|TRBV28
CASSLGGAWTEAFF
TGTGCCAGCAGTCTGGGTGGGGCTTGGACTGAAGCTTTCTTT
>-|-|16|TRBJ2-2|TRBV7-9
CASDDWRGANTGELFF
TGTGCCAGCGACGATTGGCGCGGAGCGAACACCGGGGAGCTGTTTTTT
>-|TRBD2|17|TRBJ2-2|TRBV5-1
CASSSSLTSRNTGELFF
TGCGCCAGCAGCTCTAGCCTGACTAGCAGGAACACCGGGGAGCTGTTTTTT
>-|-|15|TRBJ1-2|TRBV5-1
CASSAYSNPNYGYTF
TGCGCCAGCAGCGCCTATTCGAATCCTAACTATGGCTACACCTTC
>-|TRBD1|14|TRBJ2-5|TRBV4-1
CASSRDSNKETQYF
TGCGCCAGCAGCCGGGACAGCAATAAAGAGACCCAGTACTTC
>-|TRBD2|14|TRBJ2-7|TRBV29-1
CSVEGSREGNEQYF
TGCAGCGTTGAGGGTTCGCGGGAGGGCAACGAGCAGTACTTC
>few|-|14|TRBJ1-5|TRBV30
CAWSRDTYNQPQHF
TGTGCCTGGAGCAGGGACACTTACAATCAGCCCCAGCATTTT